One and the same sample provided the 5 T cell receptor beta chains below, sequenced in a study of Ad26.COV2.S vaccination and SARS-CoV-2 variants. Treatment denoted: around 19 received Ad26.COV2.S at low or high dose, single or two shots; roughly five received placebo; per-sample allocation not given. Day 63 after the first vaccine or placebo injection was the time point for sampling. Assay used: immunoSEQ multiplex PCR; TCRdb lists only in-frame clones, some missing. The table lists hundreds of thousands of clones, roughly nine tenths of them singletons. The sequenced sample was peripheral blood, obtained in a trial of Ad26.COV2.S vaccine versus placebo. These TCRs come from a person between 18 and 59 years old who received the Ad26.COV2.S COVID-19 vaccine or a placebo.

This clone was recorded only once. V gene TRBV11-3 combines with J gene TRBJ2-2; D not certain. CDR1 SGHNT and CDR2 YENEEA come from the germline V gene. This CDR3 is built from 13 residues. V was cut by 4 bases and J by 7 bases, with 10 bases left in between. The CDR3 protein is CASSSEAHGELFF. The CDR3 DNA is TGTGCCAGCAGCTCCGAAGCCCACGGGGAGCTGTTTTTT. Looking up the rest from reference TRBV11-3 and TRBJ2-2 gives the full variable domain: EAGVVQSPRYKIIEKKQPVAFWCNPISGHNTLYWYLQNLGQGPELLIRYENEEAVDDSQLPKDRFSAERLKGVDSTLKIQPAELGDSAVYLCASSSEAHGELFFGEGSRLTVL.

The CDR3 DNA reads as TGTGCCAGCAGCGGTTTTCGCACTAGCACAGATACGCAGTATTTT. Translation: CASSGFRTSTDTQYF. The rearrangement links TRBV7-8 to TRBJ2-3, with D hard to call. The germline V gene has CDR1 SGHVS and CDR2 FQNEAQ. V was pared by 5 bases and J by 0 bases, with 12 bases between. This CDR3 contains 15 residues. The full variable domain, with the rest looked up from reference TRBV7-8 and TRBJ2-3, is GAGVSQSPRYKVAKRGQDVALRCDPISGHVSLFWYQQALGQGPEFLTYFQNEAQLDKSGLPSDRFFAERPEGSVSTLKIQRTQQEDSAVYLCASSGFRTSTDTQYFGPGTRLTVL.

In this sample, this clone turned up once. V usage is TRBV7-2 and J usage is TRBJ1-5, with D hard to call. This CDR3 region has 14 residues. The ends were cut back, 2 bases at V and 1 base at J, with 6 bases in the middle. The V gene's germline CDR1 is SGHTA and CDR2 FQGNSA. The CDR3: CASSLYNSNQPQHF. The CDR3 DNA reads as TGTGCCAGCAGCTTATATAACAGCAATCAGCCCCAGCATTTT.

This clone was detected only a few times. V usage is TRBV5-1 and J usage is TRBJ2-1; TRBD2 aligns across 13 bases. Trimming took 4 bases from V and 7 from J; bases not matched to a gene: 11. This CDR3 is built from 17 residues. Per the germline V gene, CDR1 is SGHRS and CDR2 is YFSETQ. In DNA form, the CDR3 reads TGCGCCAGCAGCCCTAGGACTAGCGGGAGATCGAGTAATGAGCAGTTCTTC. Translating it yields CASSPRTSGRSSNEQFF.

This CDR3 is CASSRGSGDSNQPQHF. CDR3 coding DNA: TGCGCCAGCAGCCGCGGCTCAGGGGATAGCAATCAGCCCCAGCATTTT. The gene calls are TRBV5-1 and TRBJ1-5; D is possibly TRBD1 (6 bases). The CDR3 loop spans 16 amino acids. The germline CDR1 and CDR2 sequences are SGHRS and YFSETQ. The V end lost 4 bases, the J end lost 0 bases, and 14 bases lay between the germline ends.